This T cell receptor (beta chain) was recovered during a study of T cell repertoires in cytomegalovirus infection. The germline gives CDR1 DFQATT, CDR2 SNEGSKA (reference sequence). The CDR3 is 16 amino acids. Losses at the gene ends were 4 bases for V and 0 bases for J; bases not matched to a gene: 9. Overall study results and limits: Within the response measured ex vivo, HLA-C-restricted CMV-specific TCR beta clonotypes were dominant.

Turning to this clonotype: Its target is unknown.

MiXCR, run by TCRdb on the reads, gives a single entry per CDR3 protein. The table has some 920,000 distinct CDR3 sequences, around 30% seen once; the top ten hold over 12%. Sequences were derived from cultured CD8+ T cells from PBMCs, sampled from culture after CMV antigen stimulation. The sequence was obtained from a human donor in good health (CMV status not recorded). Some clones in this sample may be carry-over from other donors' samples. This chain uses TRBV20-1 with TRBJ2-7; TRBD2 agrees at 10 bases. The DNA of the CDR3 is TGCAGTGCTACTATTGCTAGCGGGGGTTTCTCCTACGAGCAGTACTTC. Translation: CSATIASGGFSYEQYF.